The sequence of this T cell receptor (beta chain) was determined in a study of cytomegalovirus exposure and HLA in healthy donors. Study summary: HLA-typed donors contributed 80 million or so unique TCRs, which were held in an early data release. Regarding the study as a whole: Among TCR beta chains, those listed as cytomegalovirus-associated numbered some 170. Presence/absence analyses took donor sequencing depth as roughly uniform.

Primers for the PCR totalled 60 Vbeta and 13 Jbeta. This table comes from immunoSEQ multiplex PCR, and its TCRdb copy is limited to in-frame clones, with some not included. The table records fewer than 200,000 clones, 82% of them present only once. Of note for this clone: Its antigen is not identified.

What was sequenced was PBMCs. This receptor was taken from a girl aged 2 to 9 in good health and CMV-seropositive.

The CDR3 DNA reads as TGTGCCAGCAGTTTAGGCAGCGGGACCTACGAGCAGTACTTC. Its protein is CASSLGSGTYEQYF. This chain joins TRBV27 and TRBJ2-7; TRBD2 aligns across 7 bases. Unmatched junction bases numbered 3, after V lost 2 bases and J lost 2 bases. This CDR3 region has 14 residues. Germline CDR1 is MNHEY and CDR2 is SMNVEV (reference sequence).